This record concerns one T cell receptor beta chain sequence. The clone's antigen remains unknown. Base qualities were left out, and no much larger clone turns up one base away. The data are from a study of CD8 T cells in seronegative destructive rheumatoid arthritis (dated by TCRdb to the early 2020s). For the wider study: Biological drugs were being received by seven of the eight CND-RA patients at the time of sampling. Peripheral CD8+ TCRbeta repertoires were compared between CCP-negative destructive rheumatoid arthritis (CND-RA) patients and newly diagnosed seropositive RA, seronegative RA and healthy controls. Comparison cohorts of seropositive RA, seronegative RA and healthy controls came from an earlier published TCRbeta dataset rather than new sequencing. Study-wide findings and limitations: CND-RA patients appeared to carry a distinct set of enriched public clonotypes, which the authors read as support for a separate disease subset. Because no diagnostic samples were available, the TCR repertoire differences may partly reflect poor disease control over the years rather than being present at onset. The small size of the CND-RA cohort was noted as a limitation of the study. Once age was adjusted for, the CD8+ TCRbeta repertoires of CND-RA patients appeared less diverse and more clonal than the repertoires of other RA subtypes. Across the approximately 120,000 clonotypes tested, no public clonotype enrichment survived Benjamini-Hochberg correction. Compared with controls and other RA subtypes, CND-RA repertoires contained more CMV-reactive and fewer influenza A-reactive CD8+ TCRbeta sequences.

TCRbeta sequencing used genomic DNA from CD8+ cells, following the manufacturer's instructions. The immunoSEQ assay was used for TCRbeta sequencing, which was carried out at a genomics technology centre in Finland. The authors' analysis ran thus. The clonotype tables produced by the immunoSEQ preprocessing pipeline were converted into VDJtools format, and any non-productive clonotypes were filtered out. Samples below 10,000 reads were excluded and the rest subsampled to 10,000 reads; most of the eight CND-RA samples passed. Using the VDJtools CalcDiversityStats function on data subsampled to 10,000 reads, the Shannon-Wiener, Simpson and clonality indices were calculated. Non-singleton TCRbeta clonotypes were hard-matched, with no mismatches allowed, against VDJdb to infer antigen specificity. Clusters with potentially shared antigen targets were formed by grouping CDR3 sequences that differed by one amino acid (Hamming distance 1). Group enrichment of public clonotypes was tested with one-sided Fisher's exact tests after groups were resampled to six samples, with the procedure repeated ten times. TCRdb holds this immuneACCESS table with in-frame rearrangements only. Some clones are missing; in checked studies, unresolved V genes explain under half, and the rest has no known cause. Clonal size and the V and J genes are those of that table, whereas D and trimming came from the DNA. Across this sample there are several thousand clones, with more than 60% seen only once. Roughly 38% of the sample is taken by the ten largest.

For CDR1 and CDR2, the germline V gene lists ENHRY and SYGVKD. The CDR3 measures 14 amino acids from cysteine to phenylalanine. The only DNA kept is the CDR3, 42 bases in frame from the first base. Trimming leaves V shorter by 6 bases and J shorter by 5 bases, with the junction holding 7 bases beyond the gene matches. A negative result on the clinical CCP2 antibody test was shown by CND-RA patients, and progression of joint destruction was observed despite active therapy. Every CND-RA patient showed typical joint destruction in the wrists and ankles and had failed conventional anti-rheumatic therapy. Instead of being sampled at diagnosis, CND-RA patients were sampled after long disease histories, which in several cases spanned decades. Each patient provided about 54 millilitres of EDTA-anticoagulated peripheral blood. Peripheral blood mononuclear cells were isolated by Ficoll-Paque PLUS density gradient separation. Using AutoMACS magnetic bead positive selection, CD8+ cells were isolated from either fresh or cryopreserved PBMCs, and flow cytometry was used to check purity. Nucleospin Tissue or Tissue XS kits were used for genomic DNA extraction, and quantification was performed on a Qubit 2.0 fluorometer.

The origin of this receptor is a woman aged 45 to 70 with seronegative destructive rheumatoid arthritis. The chain joins TRBV10-3 to TRBJ1-3; TRBD1 lines up with 7 middle nucleotides. The sequenced material came from CD8+ T cells from blood. The nucleotide sequence is TGTGCCATCAGGTCGGAGACAGGGCGAAACACCATATATTTT. Translated, this is CAIRSETGRNTIYF.